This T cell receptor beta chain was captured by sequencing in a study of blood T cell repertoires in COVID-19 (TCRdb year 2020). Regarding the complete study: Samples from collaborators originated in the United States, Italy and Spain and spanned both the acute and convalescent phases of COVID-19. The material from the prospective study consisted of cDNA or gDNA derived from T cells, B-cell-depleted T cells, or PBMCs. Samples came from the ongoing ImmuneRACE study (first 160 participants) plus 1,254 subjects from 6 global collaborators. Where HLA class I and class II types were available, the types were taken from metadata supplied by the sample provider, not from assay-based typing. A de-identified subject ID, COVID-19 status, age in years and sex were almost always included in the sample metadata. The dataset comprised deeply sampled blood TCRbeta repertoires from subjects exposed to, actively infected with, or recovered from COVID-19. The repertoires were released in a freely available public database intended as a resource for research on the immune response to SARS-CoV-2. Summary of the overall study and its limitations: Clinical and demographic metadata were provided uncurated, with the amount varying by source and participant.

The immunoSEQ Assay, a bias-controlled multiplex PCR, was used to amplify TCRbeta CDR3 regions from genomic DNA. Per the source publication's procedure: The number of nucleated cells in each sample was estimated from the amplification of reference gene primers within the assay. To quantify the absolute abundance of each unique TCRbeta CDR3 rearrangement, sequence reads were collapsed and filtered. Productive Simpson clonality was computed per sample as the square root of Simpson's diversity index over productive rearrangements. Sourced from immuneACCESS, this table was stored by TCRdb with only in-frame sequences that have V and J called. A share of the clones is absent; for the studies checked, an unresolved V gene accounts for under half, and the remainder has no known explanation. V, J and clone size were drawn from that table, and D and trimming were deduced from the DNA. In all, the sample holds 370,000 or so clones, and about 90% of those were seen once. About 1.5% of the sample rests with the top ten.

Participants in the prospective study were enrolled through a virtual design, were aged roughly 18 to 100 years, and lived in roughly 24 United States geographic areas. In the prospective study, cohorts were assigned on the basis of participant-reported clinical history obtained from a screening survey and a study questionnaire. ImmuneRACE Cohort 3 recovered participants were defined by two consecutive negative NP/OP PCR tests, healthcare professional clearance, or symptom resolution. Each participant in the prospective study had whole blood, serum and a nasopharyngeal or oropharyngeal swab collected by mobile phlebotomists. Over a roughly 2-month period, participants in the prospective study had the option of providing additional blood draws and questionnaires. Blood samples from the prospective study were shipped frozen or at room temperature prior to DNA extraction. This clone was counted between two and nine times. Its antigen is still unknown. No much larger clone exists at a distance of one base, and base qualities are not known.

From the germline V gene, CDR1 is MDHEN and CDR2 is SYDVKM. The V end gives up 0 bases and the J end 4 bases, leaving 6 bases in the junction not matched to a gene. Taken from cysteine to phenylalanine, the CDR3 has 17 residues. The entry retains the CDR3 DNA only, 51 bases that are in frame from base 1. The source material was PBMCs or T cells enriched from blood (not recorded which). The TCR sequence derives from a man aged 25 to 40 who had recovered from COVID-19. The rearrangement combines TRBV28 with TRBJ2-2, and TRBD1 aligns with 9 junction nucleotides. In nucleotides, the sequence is TGTGCCAGCAGTTTATGGGGACAGGGTGTGAGCACCGGGGAGCTGTTTTTT. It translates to CASSLWGQGVSTGELFF. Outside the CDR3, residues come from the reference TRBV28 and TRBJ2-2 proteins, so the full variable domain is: DVKVTQSSRYLVKRTGEKVFLECVQDMDHENMFWYRQDPGLGLRLIYFSYDVKMKEKGDIPEGYSVSREKKERFSLILESASTNQTSMYLCASSLWGQGVSTGELFFGEGSRLTVL.